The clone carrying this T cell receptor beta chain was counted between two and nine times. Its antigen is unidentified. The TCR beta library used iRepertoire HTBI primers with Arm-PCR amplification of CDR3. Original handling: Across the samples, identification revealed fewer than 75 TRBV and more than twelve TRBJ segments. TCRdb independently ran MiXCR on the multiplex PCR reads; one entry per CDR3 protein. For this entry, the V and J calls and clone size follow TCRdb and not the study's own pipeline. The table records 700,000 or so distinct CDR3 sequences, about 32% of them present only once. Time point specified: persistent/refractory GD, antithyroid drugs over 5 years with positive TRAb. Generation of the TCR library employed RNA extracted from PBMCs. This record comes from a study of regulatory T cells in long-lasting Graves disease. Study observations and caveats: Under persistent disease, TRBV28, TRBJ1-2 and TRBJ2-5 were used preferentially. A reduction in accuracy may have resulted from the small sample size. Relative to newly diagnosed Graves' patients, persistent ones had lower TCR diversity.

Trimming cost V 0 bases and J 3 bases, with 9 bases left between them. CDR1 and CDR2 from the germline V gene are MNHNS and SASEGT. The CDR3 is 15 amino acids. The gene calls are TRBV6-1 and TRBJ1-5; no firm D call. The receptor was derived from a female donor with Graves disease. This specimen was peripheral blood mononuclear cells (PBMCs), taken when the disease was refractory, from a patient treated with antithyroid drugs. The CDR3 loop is CASSEAHLNNQPQHF. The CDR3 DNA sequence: TGTGCCAGCAGTGAAGCACACCTAAACAATCAGCCCCAGCATTTT.